Listed here are 11 T cell receptor beta chains from one sample, sequenced in a study of blood T cell repertoires in COVID-19. TCRdb's copy holds only in-frame clones and misses some; the assay was immunoSEQ multiplex PCR. The table lists about 36,000 clones, roughly 80% of them singletons, with roughly 2% in the top ten. Sequencing input: peripheral blood. These receptors originate from a man aged 60 to 69 with active COVID-19.

This chain connects TRBV7-9 to TRBJ1-2; no clear D gene. The CDR3 covers 14 residues. The V end lost 4 bases, the J end lost 4 bases, and 13 bases lay between the germline ends. Germline V lookup: CDR1 SEHNR, CDR2 FQNEAQ (reference sequence). This chain's CDR3 is CASSSSGGFYGYTF. The DNA for the CDR3 is TGTGCCAGCAGCTCCTCTGGCGGCTTCTATGGCTACACCTTC.

There are a few counts of this clone. V and J are TRBV4-3 and TRBJ1-3; TRBD1 agrees at 7 bases. The CDR3 contains 17 residues. J was trimmed by 3 bases and V by 1 base; bases with no gene match: 9. From germline, CDR1 is LGHNA and CDR2 YSLEER. Here the CDR3 DNA reads TGCGCCAGCAGCCAAGTCCCCGGAGGGGGCAATGGAAACACCATATATTTT. Translating gives CASSQVPGGGNGNTIYF.

This chain joins TRBV19 and TRBJ2-1; 10 bases fit TRBD2. The CDR3 sequence is 17 residues long. The ends lost 3 bases at V and 0 bases at J; junction bases unmatched: 5. CDR1 and CDR2 from the germline V gene are LNHDA and SQIVND (reference sequence). DNA for the CDR3: TGTGCCAGTAGTATCCCTAGCGGGAGTAGCTCCTACAATGAGCAGTTCTTC. It translates to CASSIPSGSSSYNEQFF.

The rearrangement links TRBV24-1 to TRBJ2-3; D remains unclear. Germline lookup yields CDR1 KGHDR and CDR2 SFDVKD. CDR3 size: 16 residues. Between the trimmed V and J ends, which lost 0 bases and 0 bases, there was a span of 9 bases. Here the CDR3 DNA reads TGTGCCACCAGTGATTTGTATGGCAGGAGCACAGATACGCAGTATTTT. Protein: CATSDLYGRSTDTQYF.

This clone occurred a few times. The chain links TRBV7-2 to TRBJ1-2; TRBD1 is a possible D gene (5 bases). The CDR3 is made up of 15 amino acids. The germline V gene encodes CDR1 SGHTA and CDR2 FQGNSA. Trimming removed 4 bases from V and 2 bases from J, with 14 bases in between. In DNA form, the CDR3 reads TGTGCCAGCAGCTCATTCAGGGTCGTGAACTATGGCTACACCTTC. Translating gives CASSSFRVVNYGYTF.

This chain uses TRBV4-2 with TRBJ1-5; 7 bases map to TRBD1. The CDR3 covers 18 residues. Trimming cost V 0 bases and J 1 base; bases outside gene matches: 9. CDR1 is LGHNA, CDR2 YNFKEQ, per germline. The CDR3 DNA reads as TGTGCCAGCAGCCAAGATCCCCAGGGGGGTGGAAGCAATCAGCCCCAGCATTTT. This translates into CASSQDPQGGGSNQPQHF.

The chain employs TRBV6-5 and TRBJ2-3; 10 bases are shared with TRBD2. The junction had 10 bases not matched to a gene; V was cut back by 6 bases and J by 7 bases. The CDR3 runs 15 residues. Germline loops: CDR1 MNHEY, CDR2 SVGAGI. CDR3 protein: CASRDPSGSIYTQYF. The CDR3 DNA follows: TGTGCCAGCAGAGATCCTAGCGGGAGTATATATACGCAGTATTTT.

This sequence joins TRBV7-8 and TRBJ2-7; TRBD1 agrees at 7 bases. This CDR3 has 15 residues. CDR1 SGHVS and CDR2 FQNEAQ come from the germline V gene. The V and J ends lost 4 bases and 3 bases, in that order; junction bases with no gene match: 9. CDR3 region: CASSSRDRQIYEQYF. DNA of the CDR3: TGTGCCAGCAGCTCCCGGGACAGACAGATCTACGAGCAGTACTTC.

The chain employs TRBV4-3 and TRBJ1-5; D ambiguous. Germline CDR1 reads LGHNA; CDR2 reads YSLEER. This CDR3 has 15 amino acids. V was trimmed by 0 bases and J by 5 bases, leaving 11 bases between them. CDR3 DNA sequence: TGCGCCAGCAGCCAAGATTCGGGGTCGGATCAGCCCCAGCATTTT. Translation gives CASSQDSGSDQPQHF.

V is TRBV9 and J is TRBJ1-1; TRBD1 might be the D (5 bases). V lost 6 bases to trimming and J lost 3 bases, with 15 bases between them. The CDR3 covers 14 residues. Germline-derived CDR1 and CDR2 are SGDLS and YYNGEE. The CDR3 spells CASTRLGGDTEAFF. The CDR3 DNA sequence: TGTGCCAGCACCCGCCTGGGGGGAGACACTGAAGCTTTCTTT.

CDR3 coding DNA: TGTGCCTGGAATCTGGCGGGGGGCACAGATACGCAGTATTTT. Translation gives CAWNLAGGTDTQYF. The chain uses TRBV30 and TRBJ2-3; 7 nucleotides line up with TRBD2. This CDR3 comprises 14 residues. Germline CDR1 is GTSNPN and CDR2 is SVGIG (reference sequence). V lost 4 bases to trimming and J lost 1 base; unmatched junction nucleotides: 5.